This TCR beta chain was identified in a study of T-cell reconstitution after alpha-beta-depleted transplantation in children. Library preparation (for TCRbeta) was performed with unique molecular identifiers. TCRdb recomputed calls from the PCR reads with MiXCR, one row per CDR3 protein. Of 600,000 to 700,000 distinct CDR3 sequences listed, under 15% are singletons. Study-level points and caveats: Two months or so post-transplant, alpha-beta T cells reportedly derived from several hundred expanded graft clones. By one year post-transplant, T-cell counts and diversity largely arose from T cells that were newly produced. From surviving recipient T cells and thymic progenitors came the high day-60 TCRbeta diversity observed in some patients.

With V trimmed by 3 bases and J by 9 bases, 20 bases remained unmatched. This CDR3 region has 18 residues. Germline CDR1 DFQATT, CDR2 SNEGSKA (reference sequence). This clonotype was found many times. Its antigen is as yet unknown. Sequenced here: PBMCs, sampled before TCRalphabeta/CD19-depleted stem cell transplant. The rearrangement links TRBV20-1 to TRBJ1-4; 9 bases fit TRBD1. The origin of this receptor is a girl aged 2-10 years with congenital amegakaryocytic thrombocytopenia, due to receive a stem cell transplant. Here the CDR3 DNA reads TGCAGTGCTAGTACCCAATCGAGACCCCCGGGACAGGGAAAAAAACTGTTTTTT. Translating it yields CSASTQSRPPGQGKKLFF.